This entry lists 10 T cell receptor beta chains sequenced from one sample in a study of cytomegalovirus exposure and HLA in healthy donors. The PCR was carried out with 60 Vbeta primers and 13 Jbeta primers. The method was immunoSEQ multiplex PCR; TCRdb's version includes in-frame clones alone and lacks a portion of them. This repertoire shows fewer than 120,000 clones, under 85% found once; its top ten account for around 5.9%. The sample consisted of PBMCs. The receptor source for this set is a man aged 25 to 40 in good health and CMV-seropositive.

The chain uses TRBV5-8 and TRBJ2-2, with D perhaps TRBD2 (5 bases). This CDR3 has 15 residues. The germline V gene has CDR1 SGHTS and CDR2 YDEGEE. V lost 0 bases and J lost 6, with 12 bases in between. The CDR3 region is CASSLAFAGPGELFF. As DNA, the CDR3 is TGTGCCAGCAGCTTGGCGTTCGCGGGTCCCGGGGAGCTGTTTTTT.

This clone was seen a single time. The gene calls are TRBV13 and TRBJ2-5, with TRBD2 matching over 8 bases. V dropped 1 base and J dropped 1; count of bases not matched to a gene: 5. Germline lookup yields CDR1 PRHDT and CDR2 FYEKMQ (reference sequence). The CDR3 consists of 16 residues. The CDR3 here is CASSLAGGSLQETQYF. CDR3 nucleotides: TGTGCCAGCAGCTTAGCGGGGGGGTCCCTCCAAGAGACCCAGTACTTC.

CDR3 nucleotide sequence: TGTGCCAGCAGCGTAGAACAGTATGACGAGCAGTTCTTC. Amino acids: CASSVEQYDEQFF. The chain couples TRBV9 to TRBJ2-1; no clear D gene. The CDR3 runs 13 residues. V was trimmed by 0 bases and J by 10 bases, leaving 11 bases between them. Per germline, CDR1 SGDLS and CDR2 YYNGEE.

The rearrangement links TRBV6-6 to TRBJ1-2; D possibly corresponds to TRBD1 (6 bases). The germline gives CDR1 MNHNY, CDR2 SVGAGI (reference sequence). The CDR3 length is 12 residues. V lost 7 bases to trimming and J lost 8 bases, with 14 bases between them. The DNA of the CDR3 is TGTGCCAGCACCCGGAACAGGGAAGGCTACACCTTC. Translating gives CASTRNREGYTF.

CDR3 loop: CASKIQGAGNSPLHF. The CDR3 nucleotides read TGTGCCAGCAAGATTCAGGGGGCAGGTAATTCACCCCTCCACTTT. This chain uses TRBV2 with TRBJ1-6, with 8 bases aligning to TRBD1. The CDR3 contains 15 residues. Germline assignment: CDR1 SNHLY and CDR2 FYNNEI. The trim removed 7 bases at V and 6 bases at J, leaving 8 bases unmatched.

The sample holds one count of this clone. The rearrangement joins TRBV7-2 to TRBJ1-5; D is unresolved. This CDR3 is 18 amino acids long. Trimming cost V 2 bases and J 3 bases, with 20 bases left between them. The germline CDR1 and CDR2 sequences are SGHTA and FQGNSA. In DNA form, the CDR3 reads TGTGCCAGCAGCTTAAATGTAGCCGGCACCCTCACCAATCAGCCCCAGCATTTT. Encoded protein: CASSLNVAGTLTNQPQHF. Full variable domain (outside the CDR3, taken from reference TRBV7-2 and TRBJ1-5): GAGVSQSPSNKVTEKGKDVELRCDPISGHTALYWYRQSLGQGLEFLIYFQGNSAPDKSGLPSDRFSAERTGGSVSTLTIQRTQQEDSAVYLCASSLNVAGTLTNQPQHFGDGTRLSIL.

V is TRBV7-9 and J is TRBJ1-4; no definite D call. The CDR3 covers 12 residues. Between the trimmed V and J ends, which lost 6 bases and 4 bases, there was a span of 6 bases. Germline CDR1 SEHNR, CDR2 FQNEAQ (reference sequence). The CDR3 spells CASSAVNEKLFF. The CDR3 nucleotides read TGTGCCAGCAGTGCGGTTAATGAAAAACTGTTTTTT.

This chain connects TRBV4-1 to TRBJ2-1; TRBD2 might be the D (6 bases). This CDR3 spans 13 amino acids. V gave up 4 bases and J gave up 7 bases, with 11 bases separating them. Looked up from germline, CDR1 is MGHRA and CDR2 is YSYEKL. The CDR3 sequence: CASSLRGTNEQFF. As DNA, the CDR3 is TGCGCCAGCAGCCTCCGGGGGACTAATGAGCAGTTCTTC.

In this sample, this clone turned up once. The V call is TRBV19, the J call TRBJ2-1; possible D gene TRBD2, 7 bases. This CDR3 has 15 amino acids. V was cut by 4 bases and J by 1 base, with 11 bases left in between. CDR1 LNHDA and CDR2 SQIVND come from the germline V gene (reference sequence). The CDR3 DNA follows: TGTGCCAGTAGTACGGGGGGCTTATCCTACAATGAGCAGTTCTTC. This gives the protein CASSTGGLSYNEQFF.

The J gene is TRBJ2-3, the V gene TRBV15; 8 bases fit TRBD2. Trimming took 0 bases from V and 10 from J; bases not matched to a gene: 15. The germline gives CDR1 LNHNV, CDR2 YYDKDF (reference sequence). CDR3 length equals 17 residues. CDR3 amino acids: CATSREYGVSGVGAQYF. As DNA, the CDR3 is TGTGCCACCAGCAGAGAATACGGTGTTAGCGGGGTCGGTGCGCAGTATTTT.